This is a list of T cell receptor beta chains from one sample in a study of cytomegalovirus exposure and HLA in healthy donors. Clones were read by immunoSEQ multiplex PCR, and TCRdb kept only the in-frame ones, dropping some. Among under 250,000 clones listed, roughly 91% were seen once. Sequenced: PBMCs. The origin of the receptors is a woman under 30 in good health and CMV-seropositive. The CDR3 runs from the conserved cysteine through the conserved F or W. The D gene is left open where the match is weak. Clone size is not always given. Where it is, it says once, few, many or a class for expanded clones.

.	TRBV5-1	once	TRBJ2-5	TGCGCCAGCAGCTTGGCGGCAGGGGAAGAGACCCAGTACTTC	CASSLAAGEETQYF
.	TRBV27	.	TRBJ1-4	TGTGCCAGCAGTGATATCCCGGGATTTAATGAAAAACTGTTTTTT	CASSDIPGFNEKLFF
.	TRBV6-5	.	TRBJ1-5	TGTGCCAGCAGTTACCCGGACAGTCGGCAGTGGCCCCAGCATTTT	CASSYPDSRQWPQHF
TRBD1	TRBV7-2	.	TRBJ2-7	TGTGCCAGCAGCTTAACCGGGACAGGGTCCTACGAGCAGTACTTC	CASSLTGTGSYEQYF
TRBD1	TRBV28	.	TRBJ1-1	TGTGCCATCCAGGGGGGTGAAGCTTTCTTT	CAIQGGEAFF
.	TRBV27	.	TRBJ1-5	TGTGCCAGCAGTCTTACAGCTAAGGATCAGCCCCAGCATTTT	CASSLTAKDQPQHF
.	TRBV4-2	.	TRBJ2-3	TGTGCCAGCAGCCATGTACAGGGTAGGGCAGATACGCAGTATTTT	CASSHVQGRADTQYF
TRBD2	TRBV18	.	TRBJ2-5	TGTGCCAGCCGGGCCCGGGAGGCCCAAGAGACCCAGTACTTC	CASRAREAQETQYF
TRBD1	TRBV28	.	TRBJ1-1	TGTGCCAGCGGTAACAGGGGTTTTAGGACTGAAGCTTTCTTT	CASGNRGFRTEAFF
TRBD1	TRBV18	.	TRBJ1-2	TGTGCCAGCTCACCTTCGGACAGGGGCAATGGCTACACCTTC	CASSPSDRGNGYTF
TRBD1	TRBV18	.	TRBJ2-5	TGTGCCAGCTCCCGGGACAGAGAGGGGGAGACCCAGTACTTC	CASSRDREGETQYF
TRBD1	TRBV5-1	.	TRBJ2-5	TGCGCCAGCAGCTGGGACAGAGGGGGAGAGACCCAGTACTTC	CASSWDRGGETQYF
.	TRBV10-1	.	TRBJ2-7	TGCGCCAGCTTTAGCCGGGACACCACTGGCCTCACGTACTACGAGCAGTACTTC	CASFSRDTTGLTYYEQYF
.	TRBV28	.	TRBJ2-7	TGTGCCAGCAGTTTGCAGGTAACCTACGAGCAGTACTTC	CASSLQVTYEQYF
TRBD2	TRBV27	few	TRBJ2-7	TGTGCCAGCAGCATGACTAGCGGGAGCACCTACGAGCAGTACTTC	CASSMTSGSTYEQYF
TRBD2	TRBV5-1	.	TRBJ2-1	TGCGCCAGCAGCTTCCTAGCGGGGCAGGACAATGAGCAGTTCTTC	CASSFLAGQDNEQFF
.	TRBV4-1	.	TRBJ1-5	TGCGCCAGCAGCCAACAGGGGAATCAGCCCCAGCATTTT	CASSQQGNQPQHF
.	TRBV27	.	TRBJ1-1	TGTGCCAGCAGTTTATGGCAGGGTAGGAACACTGAAGCTTTCTTT	CASSLWQGRNTEAFF
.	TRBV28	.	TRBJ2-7	TGTGCCAGCAGTTTATACACGGGATTTTTAAAGCAGTACTTC	CASSLYTGFLKQYF
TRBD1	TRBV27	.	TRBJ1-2	TGTGCCAGCAGCCAGGGGGAGAATGGCTACACCTTC	CASSQGENGYTF